These T cell receptor beta chains were read from a single sample in a study of shared clonotypes between healthy human individuals. Measured with immunoSEQ multiplex PCR; TCRdb has only the in-frame clones, and not every one. The sample lists over a million clones; over 95% were seen once. Sequencing was done on a sample of naive CD4+ T cells sorted from blood. All receptors come from a young man in good health. CDR3s include the opening cysteine and the closing phenylalanine or tryptophan. Expanded clones are given a class, and other clones once, few, many or no size at all.

v_call,j_call,clone_size,cdr3_aa
TRBV9,TRBJ2-2,.,CASSAQGRNTGELFF
TRBV6-5,TRBJ2-1,.,CASSYSDLSSYNEQFF
TRBV5-4,TRBJ2-7,.,CASSSPPSGRPYEQYF
TRBV28,TRBJ2-1,once,CASTAWGNEQFF
TRBV19,TRBJ1-5,.,CASGPNQPQHF
TRBV9,TRBJ1-2,.,CASSVERGTGYTF
TRBV19,TRBJ2-3,.,CASSIGDGGADTQYF
TRBV4-2,TRBJ2-1,.,CASSQDQQGANEQFF
TRBV5-1,TRBJ2-5,.,CASSFGQGGQETQYF
TRBV5-1,TRBJ2-1,.,CASSETAGVYNEQFF
TRBV6-1,TRBJ2-5,.,CASSVGQLATETQYF
TRBV5-6,TRBJ2-2,once,CASTPGGRSGELFF
TRBV19,TRBJ1-4,once,CASSILEGSREKLFF
TRBV7-8,TRBJ2-1,.,CASRQGNEQFF
TRBV10-3,TRBJ2-1,.,CAIRGTSGVNEQFF
TRBV9,TRBJ2-2,.,CASSAVVRRTSGSGELFF
TRBV28,TRBJ1-2,few,CASSLWLGDAGGYTF
TRBV4-1,TRBJ2-1,.,CASSQDRGQVTYNEQFF
TRBV9,TRBJ2-1,.,CASSDSGTYNEQFF
TRBV4-3,TRBJ2-1,.,CASSQETLAGVPEQFF
TRBV2,TRBJ1-5,.,CASSESRADQPQHF
TRBV10-3,TRBJ2-5,.,CAISELAGSGQETQYF
TRBV7-9,TRBJ2-7,.,CASSPQLAGSSYEQYF
TRBV19,TRBJ2-1,.,CASKIEGAGDEQFF
TRBV4-3,TRBJ1-3,.,CASSPSGALAGNTIYF